What follows describes a single T cell receptor beta chain. Antigen unknown. Measured with immunoSEQ multiplex PCR; TCRdb has only the in-frame clones, and not every one. The repertoire holds 16,000 or so clones, 60% to 80% seen once, with 22% in the top ten. This sample stems from a study of somatic mutations in cytotoxic T cells in rheumatoid arthritis. Study background: Immediately following diagnosis and ahead of any treatment, patient blood (more than 27 ml EDTA) was drawn.

Broader study findings: There were about an eighth of the roughly 65 patients in whom the largest CD8+ clone exceeded 20% of CD8+ cells.

From germline, CDR1 is LNHDA and CDR2 SQIVND (reference sequence). V was clipped by 3 bases and J by 2 bases; unmatched bases: 2. The CDR3 is made up of 15 amino acids. This sequence joins TRBV19 and TRBJ2-2; 8 bases map to TRBD2. This receptor was taken from an adult with rheumatoid arthritis. What was sequenced was CD8+ T cells sorted from blood. The CDR3 loop reads CASSISGSNTGELFF. The CDR3 DNA reads TGTGCCAGTAGTATCAGCGGGAGCAACACCGGGGAGCTGTTTTTT. The full variable domain, completed using reference TRBV19 and TRBJ2-2, is DGGITQSPKYLFRKEGQNVTLSCEQNLNHDAMYWYRQDPGQGLRLIYYSQIVNDFQKGDIAEGYSVSREKKESFPLTVTSAQKNPTAFYLCASSISGSNTGELFFGEGSRLTVL.